This T cell receptor (beta chain) was recorded in a study of shared clonotypes between healthy human individuals. Study-wide points: Naive subsets typically showed greater estimated richness than memory subsets. Expectations were that clonotype sharing among donors would be affected by sequencing depth.

All participating donors were Caucasian adults from Nashville, Tennessee. The V gene's germline CDR1 is MNHEY and CDR2 SVGAGI. With V trimmed by 0 bases and J by 6 bases, 4 bases remained unmatched. The CDR3 contains 16 residues. In the original analysis: ImmunoSEQ yielded junction-only sequences lacking quality scores, so filtering differed. Sequencing used immunoSEQ multiplex PCR; TCRdb keeps in-frame clones, though not all of them. The V and J calls and clone size are taken from that table; D and trimming were inferred from the DNA. The sample records roughly 2.5 million clones, approximately 92% being singletons. Regarding this clone: The antigen is unknown.

The chain recombines TRBV6-5 with TRBJ1-4, with 10 bases aligning to TRBD1. The receptor comes from a man between 18 and 29 years old in good health. The sequenced sample consisted of naive CD4+ T cells sorted from blood. Subset specified: CD45RA+ positively selected. The CDR3: CASSYSKGTGDEKLFF. The DNA for the CDR3 is TGTGCCAGCAGTTACTCGAAAGGGACAGGGGATGAAAAACTGTTTTTT.